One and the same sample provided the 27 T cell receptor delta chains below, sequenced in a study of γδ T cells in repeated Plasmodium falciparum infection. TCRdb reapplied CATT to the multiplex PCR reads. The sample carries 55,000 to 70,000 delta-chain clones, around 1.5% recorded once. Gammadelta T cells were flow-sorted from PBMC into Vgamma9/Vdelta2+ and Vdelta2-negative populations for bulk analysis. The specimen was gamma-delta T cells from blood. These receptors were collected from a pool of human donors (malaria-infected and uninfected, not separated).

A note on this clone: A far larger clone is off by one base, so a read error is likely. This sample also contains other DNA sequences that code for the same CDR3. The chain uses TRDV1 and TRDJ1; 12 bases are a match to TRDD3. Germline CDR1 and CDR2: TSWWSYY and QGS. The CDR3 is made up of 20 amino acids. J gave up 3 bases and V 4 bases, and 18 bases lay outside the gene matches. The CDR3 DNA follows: TGTGCTCTTGGGGGACGGAGCTGGGGGATACGTGTTGTTTGGGCCGATAAACTCATCTTT. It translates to CALGGRSWGIRVVWADKLIF.

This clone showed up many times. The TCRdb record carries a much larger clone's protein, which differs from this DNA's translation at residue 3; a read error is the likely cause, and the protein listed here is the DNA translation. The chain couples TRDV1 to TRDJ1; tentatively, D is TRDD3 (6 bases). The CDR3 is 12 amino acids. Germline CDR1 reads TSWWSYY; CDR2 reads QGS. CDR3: CAPGEPAHKLIF. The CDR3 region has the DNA TGTGCTCCTGGGGAACCAGCGCATAAACTCATCTTT.

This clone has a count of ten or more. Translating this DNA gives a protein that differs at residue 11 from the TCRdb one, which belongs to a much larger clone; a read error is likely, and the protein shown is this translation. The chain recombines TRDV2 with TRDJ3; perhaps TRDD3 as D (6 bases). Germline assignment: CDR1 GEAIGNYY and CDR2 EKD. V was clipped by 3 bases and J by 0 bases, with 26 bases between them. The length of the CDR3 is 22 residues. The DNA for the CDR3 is TGTGCCTGTGACTCCGGCGCGTTTACTGGGAGCCCGAGCTCCTGGGACACCCGACAGATGTTTTTC. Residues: CACDSGAFTGSPSSWDTRQMFF.

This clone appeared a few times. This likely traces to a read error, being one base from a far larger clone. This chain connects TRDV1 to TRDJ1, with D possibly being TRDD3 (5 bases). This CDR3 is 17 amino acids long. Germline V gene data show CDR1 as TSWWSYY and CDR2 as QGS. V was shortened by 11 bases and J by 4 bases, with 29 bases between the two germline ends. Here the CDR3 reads CAISVSKAYWKIDKLIF. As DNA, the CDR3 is TGTGCTATCTCGGTGAGTAAGGCGTACTGGAAGATCGATAAACTCATCTTT.

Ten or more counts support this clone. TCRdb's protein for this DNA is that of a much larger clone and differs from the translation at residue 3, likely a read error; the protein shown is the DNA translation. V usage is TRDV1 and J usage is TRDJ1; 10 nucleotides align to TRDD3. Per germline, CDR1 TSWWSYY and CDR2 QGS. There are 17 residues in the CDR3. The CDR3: CAPGEAVYWGMADKLIF. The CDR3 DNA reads TGTGCTCCTGGGGAAGCTGTGTACTGGGGGATGGCCGATAAACTCATCTTT.

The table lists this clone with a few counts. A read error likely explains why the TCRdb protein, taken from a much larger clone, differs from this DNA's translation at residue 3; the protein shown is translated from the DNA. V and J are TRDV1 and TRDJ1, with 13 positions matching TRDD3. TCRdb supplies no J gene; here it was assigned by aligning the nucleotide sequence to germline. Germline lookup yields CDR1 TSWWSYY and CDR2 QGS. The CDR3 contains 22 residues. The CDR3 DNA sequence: TGTGCTCCTGGGCCTTTCCGCATATCTTACTGGGGGATACGCGTGGGTACCGATAAACTCATCTTT. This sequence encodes CAPGPFRISYWGIRVGTDKLIF.

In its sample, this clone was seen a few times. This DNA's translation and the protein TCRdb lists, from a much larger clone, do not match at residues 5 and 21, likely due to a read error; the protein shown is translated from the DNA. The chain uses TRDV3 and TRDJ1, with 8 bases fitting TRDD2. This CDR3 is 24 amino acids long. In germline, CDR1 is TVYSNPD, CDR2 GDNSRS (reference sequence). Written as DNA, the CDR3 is TGTGCCTTCACATCTCTAAGGCCTTCCTATATACGTACCGGCATTGCTCGGTACACCGATAGACTCATCTTT. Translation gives CAFTSLRPSYIRTGIARYTDRLIF.

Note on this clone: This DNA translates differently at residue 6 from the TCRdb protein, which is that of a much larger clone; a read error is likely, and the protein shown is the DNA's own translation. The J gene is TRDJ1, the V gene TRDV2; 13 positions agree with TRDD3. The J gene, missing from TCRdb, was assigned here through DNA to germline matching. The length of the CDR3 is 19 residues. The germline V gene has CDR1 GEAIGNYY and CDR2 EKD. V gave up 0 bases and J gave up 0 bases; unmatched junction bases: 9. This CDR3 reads CACDTSLGDTPRYTDKLIF. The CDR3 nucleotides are TGTGCCTGTGACACCTCACTGGGGGATACGCCCCGATACACCGATAAACTCATCTTT.

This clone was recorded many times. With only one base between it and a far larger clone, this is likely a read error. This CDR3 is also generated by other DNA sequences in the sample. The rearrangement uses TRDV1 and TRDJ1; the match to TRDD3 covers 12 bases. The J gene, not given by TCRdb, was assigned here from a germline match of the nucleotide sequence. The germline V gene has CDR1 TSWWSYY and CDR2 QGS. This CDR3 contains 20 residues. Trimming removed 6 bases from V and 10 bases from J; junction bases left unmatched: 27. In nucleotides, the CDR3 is TGTGCTCTTGGCCCTATCCCTTCCTCACTACTGGGGGATACTTCAGCGCCACTCATCTTT. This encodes CALGPIPSSLLGDTSAPLIF.

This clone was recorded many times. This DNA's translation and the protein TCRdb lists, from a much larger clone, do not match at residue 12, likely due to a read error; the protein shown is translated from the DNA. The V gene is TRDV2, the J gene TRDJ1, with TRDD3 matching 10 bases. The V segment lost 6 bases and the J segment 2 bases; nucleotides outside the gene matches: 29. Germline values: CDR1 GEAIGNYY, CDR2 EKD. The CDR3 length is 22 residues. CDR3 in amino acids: CACWHPTSSRSAGGYFTDKLIF. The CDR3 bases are TGTGCCTGTTGGCATCCTACGTCTTCTAGGTCTGCTGGGGGATATTTTACCGATAAACTCATCTTT.

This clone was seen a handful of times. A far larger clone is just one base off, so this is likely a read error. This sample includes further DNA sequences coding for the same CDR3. CDR3 residues: CASYSPTAGFIRSLAAQLFF. Here the CDR3 DNA reads TGTGCCTCCTATTCGCCAACTGCTGGATTTATCAGAAGTCTGGCAGCACAACTCTTCTTT. The V and J genes are TRDV3 and TRDJ2; no definite D call. V gave up 4 bases and J gave up 6 bases, with 36 bases separating them. CDR1 is TVYSNPD, CDR2 GDNSRS, per germline (reference sequence). This CDR3 contains 20 residues.

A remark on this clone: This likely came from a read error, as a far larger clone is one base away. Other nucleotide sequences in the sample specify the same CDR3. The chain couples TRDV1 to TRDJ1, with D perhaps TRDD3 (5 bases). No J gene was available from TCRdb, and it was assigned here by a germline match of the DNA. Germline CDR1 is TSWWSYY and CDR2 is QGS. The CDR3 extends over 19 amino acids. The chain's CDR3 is CALGERSLATGTNTDKLIF. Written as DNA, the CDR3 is TGTGCTCTTGGGGAACGGTCTCTGGCGACGGGGACCAACACAGATAAACTCATCTTT.

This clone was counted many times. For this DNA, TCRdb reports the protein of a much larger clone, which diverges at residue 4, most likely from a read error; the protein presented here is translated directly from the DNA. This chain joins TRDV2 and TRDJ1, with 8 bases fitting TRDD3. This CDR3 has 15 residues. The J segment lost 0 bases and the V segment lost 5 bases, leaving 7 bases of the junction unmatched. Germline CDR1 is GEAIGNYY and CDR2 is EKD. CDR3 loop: CACVVLGVYTDKLIF. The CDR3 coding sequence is TGTGCCTGTGTCGTACTGGGGGTTTACACCGATAAACTCATCTTT.

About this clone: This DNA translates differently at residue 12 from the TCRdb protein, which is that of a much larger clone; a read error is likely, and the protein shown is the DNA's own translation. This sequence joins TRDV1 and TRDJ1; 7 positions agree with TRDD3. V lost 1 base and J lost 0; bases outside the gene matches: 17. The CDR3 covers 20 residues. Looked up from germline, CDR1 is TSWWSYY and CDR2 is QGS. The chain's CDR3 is CALGERGYAGDEGYTDKLIF. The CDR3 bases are TGTGCTCTTGGGGAACGAGGCTACGCGGGGGATGAAGGGTACACCGATAAACTCATCTTT.

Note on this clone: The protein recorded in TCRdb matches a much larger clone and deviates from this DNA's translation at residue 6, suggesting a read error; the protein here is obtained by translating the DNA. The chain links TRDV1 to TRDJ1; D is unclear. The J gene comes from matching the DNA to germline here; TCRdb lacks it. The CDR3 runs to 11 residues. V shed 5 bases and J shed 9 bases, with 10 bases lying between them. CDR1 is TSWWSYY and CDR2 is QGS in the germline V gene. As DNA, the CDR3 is TGTGCTCTTGGGTCCGTCTACGAACTCATCTTT. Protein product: CALGSVYELIF.

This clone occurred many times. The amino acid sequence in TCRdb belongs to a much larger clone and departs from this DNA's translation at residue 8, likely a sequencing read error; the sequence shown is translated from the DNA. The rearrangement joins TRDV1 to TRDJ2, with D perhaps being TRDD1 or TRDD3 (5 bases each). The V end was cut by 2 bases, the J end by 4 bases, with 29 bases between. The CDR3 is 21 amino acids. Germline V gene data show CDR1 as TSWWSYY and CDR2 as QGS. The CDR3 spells CALGEESCHEMGKGETAQLFF. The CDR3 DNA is TGTGCTCTTGGGGAAGAGTCGTGCCATGAAATGGGCAAAGGGGAGACAGCACAACTCTTCTTT.

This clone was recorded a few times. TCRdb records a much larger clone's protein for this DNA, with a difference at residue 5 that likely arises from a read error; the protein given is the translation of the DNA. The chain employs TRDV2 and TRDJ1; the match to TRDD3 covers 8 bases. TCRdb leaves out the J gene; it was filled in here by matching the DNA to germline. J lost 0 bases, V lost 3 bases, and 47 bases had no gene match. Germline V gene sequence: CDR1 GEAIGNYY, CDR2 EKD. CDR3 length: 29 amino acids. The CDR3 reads CACDLAFRPNGVEPLLGADADLYTDKLIF. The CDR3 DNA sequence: TGTGCCTGTGACCTTGCCTTCCGGCCCAATGGAGTAGAGCCCTTACTGGGGGCCGACGCTGACCTATACACCGATAAACTCATCTTT.

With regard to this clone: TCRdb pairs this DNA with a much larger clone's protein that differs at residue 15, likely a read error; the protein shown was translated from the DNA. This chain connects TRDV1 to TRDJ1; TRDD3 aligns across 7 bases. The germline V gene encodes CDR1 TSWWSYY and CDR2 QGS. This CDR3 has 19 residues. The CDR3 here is CALGEPSSLGVHHTNKLIF. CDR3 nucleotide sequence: TGTGCTCTTGGGGAGCCTAGTAGTCTGGGGGTCCACCACACCAATAAACTCATCTTT.

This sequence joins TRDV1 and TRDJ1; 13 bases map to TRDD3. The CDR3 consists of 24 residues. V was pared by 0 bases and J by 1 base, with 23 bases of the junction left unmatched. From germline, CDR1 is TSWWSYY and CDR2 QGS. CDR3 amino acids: CALGELGFLQELYWGIRGTDKLIF. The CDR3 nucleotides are TGTGCTCTTGGGGAACTAGGGTTCCTACAAGAATTGTACTGGGGGATACGCGGCACCGATAAACTCATCTTT.

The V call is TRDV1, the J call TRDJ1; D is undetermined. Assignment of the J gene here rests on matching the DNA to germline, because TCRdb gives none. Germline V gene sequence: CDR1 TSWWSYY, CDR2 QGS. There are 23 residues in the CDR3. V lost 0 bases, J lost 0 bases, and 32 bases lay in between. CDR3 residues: CALGELVFRRRDPVPSHTDKLIF. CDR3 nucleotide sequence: TGTGCTCTTGGGGAACTAGTTTTCCGAAGACGAGACCCCGTTCCATCACACACCGATAAACTCATCTTT.

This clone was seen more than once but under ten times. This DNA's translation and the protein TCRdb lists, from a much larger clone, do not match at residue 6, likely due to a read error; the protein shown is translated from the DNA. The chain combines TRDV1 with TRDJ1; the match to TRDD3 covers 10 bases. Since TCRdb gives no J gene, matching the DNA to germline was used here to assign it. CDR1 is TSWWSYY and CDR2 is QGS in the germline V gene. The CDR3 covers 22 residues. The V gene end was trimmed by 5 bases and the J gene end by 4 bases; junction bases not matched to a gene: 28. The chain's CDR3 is CALGYGFGGIRVSGVLDDKLIF. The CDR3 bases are TGTGCTCTTGGGTACGGTTTCGGGGGGATACGCGTATCAGGGGTTCTCGACGATAAACTCATCTTT.

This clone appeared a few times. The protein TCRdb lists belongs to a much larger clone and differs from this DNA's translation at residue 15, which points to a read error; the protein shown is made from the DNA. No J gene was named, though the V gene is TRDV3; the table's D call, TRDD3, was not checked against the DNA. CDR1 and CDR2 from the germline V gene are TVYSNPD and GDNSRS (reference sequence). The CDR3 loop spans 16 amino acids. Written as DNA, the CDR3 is TGTGCCAATAGAGACTACCTGGGGGATACAGGCAATAAACTCACCTTT. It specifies CANRDYLGDTGNKLTF.

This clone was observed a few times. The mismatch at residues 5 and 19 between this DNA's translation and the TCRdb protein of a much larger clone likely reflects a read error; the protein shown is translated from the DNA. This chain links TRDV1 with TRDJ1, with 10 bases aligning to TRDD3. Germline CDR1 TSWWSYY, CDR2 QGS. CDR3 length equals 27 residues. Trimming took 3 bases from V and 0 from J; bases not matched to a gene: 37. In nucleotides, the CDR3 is TGTGCTCTTGGGGATCCATCAGTTAAAGCGTTTAGGAGCGAACAACTGGGGGATCCCTGGTACACCGATAAACTCATCTTT. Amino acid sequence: CALGDPSVKAFRSEQLGDPWYTDKLIF.

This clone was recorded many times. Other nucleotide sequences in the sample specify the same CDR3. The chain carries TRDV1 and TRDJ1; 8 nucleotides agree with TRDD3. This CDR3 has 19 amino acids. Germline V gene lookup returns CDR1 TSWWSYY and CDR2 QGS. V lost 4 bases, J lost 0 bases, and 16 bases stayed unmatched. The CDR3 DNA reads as TGTGCTCTTGGGGGCCCCGGAGGCCACTGGGGGCCCTACACCGATAAACTCATCTTT. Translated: CALGGPGGHWGPYTDKLIF.

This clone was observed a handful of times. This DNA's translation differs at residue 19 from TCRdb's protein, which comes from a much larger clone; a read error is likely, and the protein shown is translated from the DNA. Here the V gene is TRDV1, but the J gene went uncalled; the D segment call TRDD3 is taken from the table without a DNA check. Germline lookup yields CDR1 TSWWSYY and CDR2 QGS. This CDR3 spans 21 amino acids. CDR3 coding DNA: TGTGCTCTTGGGGATCCTCCTTCCTCCCGGGACTGGGGGATGTACACCGATAAACCCATCTTT. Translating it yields CALGDPPSSRDWGMYTDKPIF.

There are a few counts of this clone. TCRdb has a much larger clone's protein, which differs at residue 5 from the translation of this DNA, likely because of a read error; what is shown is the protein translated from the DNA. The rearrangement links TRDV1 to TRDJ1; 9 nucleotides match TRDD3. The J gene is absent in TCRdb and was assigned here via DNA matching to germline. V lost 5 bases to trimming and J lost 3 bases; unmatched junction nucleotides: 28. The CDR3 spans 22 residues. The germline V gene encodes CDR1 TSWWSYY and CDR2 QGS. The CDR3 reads CALGSGPLLPPYWGTQSDKLIF. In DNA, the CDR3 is TGTGCTCTTGGGTCTGGTCCACTCCTTCCTCCGTACTGGGGGACCCAGTCCGATAAACTCATCTTT.

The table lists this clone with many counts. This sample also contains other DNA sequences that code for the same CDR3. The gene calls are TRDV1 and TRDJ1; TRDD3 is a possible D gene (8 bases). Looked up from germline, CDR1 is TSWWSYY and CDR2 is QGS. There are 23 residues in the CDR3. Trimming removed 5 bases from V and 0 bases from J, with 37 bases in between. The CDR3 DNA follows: TGTGCTCTTGGGAGGCCTTCCTCGTACTGGGGGGAGGCCCAAGACCATCACACCGATAAACTCATCTTT. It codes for CALGRPSSYWGEAQDHHTDKLIF.